This T cell receptor (beta chain) was captured in a study of blood T cell repertoires in COVID-19. Looking at the study overall: The United States, Italy and Spain were the sources of the acute and convalescent COVID-19 samples.

Between the trimmed V and J ends, which lost 5 bases and 0 bases, there was a span of 11 bases. Germline-derived CDR1 and CDR2 are SGHTA and FQGNSA. The CDR3 is 15 amino acids. Authors' methods: It was from reference gene primer amplification that nucleated cell counts were estimated. The data were produced by immunoSEQ multiplex PCR, yet TCRdb's version contains in-frame clones alone and is incomplete. V and J calls and clone size come straight from that table; D and trimming were deduced from the DNA. The table includes roughly 72,000 clones, more than 70% detected once. The receptor was derived from a human donor in a cohort sampled during active COVID-19. The material sequenced was peripheral blood. The chain has TRBV7-2 and TRBJ1-5; D gene uncertain. The CDR3 protein is CASSPGVVSNQPQHF. The CDR3 DNA reads TGTGCCAGCAGCCCCGGTGTAGTTAGCAATCAGCCCCAGCATTTT.